This paragraph covers one T cell receptor beta chain sequence. CDR3 size: 17 residues. Deletions cut 3 bases from V and 0 bases from J, with 18 bases between. Germline CDR1 reads DFQATT; CDR2 reads SNEGSKA (reference sequence). Genomic DNA was employed as the template in profiling TCR beta VDJ and CDR3. TCRdb reprocessed the reads with MiXCR, giving one entry per CDR3 protein. The repertoire holds 200,000 to 250,000 distinct CDR3 sequences, around 32% seen once, with around 1.1% in the top ten. The data belong to a study of CD8+CD57+ T cells in acquired aplastic anemia. Study-level background: Recorded DNA amounts for sorted CD4+ and CD8+ cells had an average of approximately 3.2 ug. Healthy donor CD4+ samples were sequenced to a depth that averaged about 11 million reads.

Input material: sorted CD4+, CD8+, or CD8+CD57+ T cells (not recorded which) from PBMCs. The TCR originated in a human donor in good health, serving as a control. V usage is TRBV20-1 and J usage is TRBJ1-5, with D possibly matching TRBD1 (5 bases). CDR3 DNA: TGCAGTGCTAGGAGCGACCTGGGGGGTTATAGCAATCAGCCCCAGCATTTT. It translates to CSARSDLGGYSNQPQHF.